Below, 16 T cell receptor beta chains from the same sample are listed, as sequenced in a study of T cell responses to AZD1222 COVID-19 vaccine (dated by TCRdb to the early 2020s). The sample's time point, from its label and the paper: baseline before first vaccination. The library was produced with the immunoSEQ multiplex PCR assay. The table was pulled from immuneACCESS by TCRdb, which kept in-frame rearrangements only. Such tables lose some clones; where checked, under half of the loss comes from unresolved V genes, and the rest has no known cause. A total of roughly 180,000 clones appear in this sample, 75% to 90% of them only once. Of the sample, 6.9% is held by the ten largest clones. Sequenced material: peripheral blood, taken on day 0 of AZD1222 vaccination. The source of these receptors is an adult in good health.

The gene calls are TRBV27 and TRBJ2-5; 7 nucleotides align to TRBD1. The V and J ends lost 5 bases and 5 bases, in that order; junction bases with no gene match: 5. The CDR3 sequence is 13 residues long. Per the germline V gene, CDR1 is MNHEY and CDR2 is SMNVEV (reference sequence). The CDR3 protein is CASSNRGRETQYF. CDR3 coding DNA: TGTGCCAGCAGTAACAGGGGCCGGGAGACCCAGTACTTC.

The V call is TRBV7-9, the J call TRBJ1-2, with 8 bases aligning to TRBD1. Trimming removed 5 bases from V and 5 bases from J; junction bases left unmatched: 16. CDR3 length equals 17 residues. Looked up from germline, CDR1 is SEHNR and CDR2 is FQNEAQ (reference sequence). CDR3 bases: TGTGCCAGCAGCATCCTCCCGGGACAGGCGACTCCTTATGGCTACACCTTC. Translating gives CASSILPGQATPYGYTF.

This CDR3 is CASGSAGGFAGELFF. CDR3 coding DNA: TGTGCCAGCGGTTCGGCAGGGGGCTTCGCCGGGGAGCTGTTTTTT. The chain uses TRBV6-4 and TRBJ2-2; 8 bases match TRBD1. This CDR3 comprises 15 residues. Germline V gene data show CDR1 as MRHNA and CDR2 as SNTAGT. With V trimmed by 8 bases and J by 6 bases, 11 bases remained unmatched.

This clone was seen only once. This chain connects TRBV3-1 (or the pseudogene TRBV3-2) to TRBJ1-1; 9 bases map to TRBD1. V dropped 4 bases and J dropped 7; count of bases not matched to a gene: 7. The CDR3 runs 14 residues. Germline V gene sequence: CDR1 LGHDT, CDR2 YNNKEL (reference sequence). The CDR3 reads CASSLMGQGGEAFF. The CDR3 DNA follows: TGTGCCAGCAGCCTCATGGGACAGGGAGGTGAAGCTTTCTTT.

The chain recombines TRBV19 with TRBJ1-3; D ambiguous. Per germline, CDR1 LNHDA and CDR2 SQIVND (reference sequence). CDR3 length equals 16 residues. Deletions cut 6 bases from V and 2 bases from J, with 17 bases between. The CDR3 coding sequence is TGTGCCAGTAGCCCTTCCCCGGCAGGAACTGGAAACACCATATATTTT. Its translation: CASSPSPAGTGNTIYF.

This clone has only a few counts. Within the sample, other DNA sequences also encode this same CDR3. The chain combines TRBV9 with TRBJ1-1, with D perhaps matching TRBD1 (5 bases). From germline, CDR1 is SGDLS and CDR2 YYNGEE. This CDR3 comprises 14 residues. V lost 0 bases and J lost 5, with 11 bases in between. Here the CDR3 reads CASSVAWGGTEAFF. CDR3 nucleotide sequence: TGTGCCAGCAGCGTAGCTTGGGGGGGGACTGAAGCTTTCTTT.

This clone was counted only a few times. The chain recombines TRBV3-1 (or the pseudogene TRBV3-2) with TRBJ1-4; perhaps TRBD1 as D (5 bases). The CDR3 sequence is 14 residues long. Trimming shortened V by 3 bases and J by 8 bases, and 13 bases separated the two germline ends. Looked up from germline, CDR1 is LGHDT and CDR2 is YNNKEL (reference sequence). CDR3: CASSHGWGGEKLFF. For the CDR3, the DNA is TGTGCCAGCAGCCATGGCTGGGGGGGGGAAAAACTGTTTTTT.

This clone was seen once. The V call is TRBV6-5, the J call TRBJ2-7; 13 bases are shared with TRBD2. The CDR3 has 14 amino acids. Per germline, CDR1 MNHEY and CDR2 SVGAGI. Losses at the gene ends were 8 bases for V and 3 bases for J; bases not matched to a gene: 4. The DNA of the CDR3 is TGTGCCAGCGAACTAGCGGGGGGGCTCTACGAGCAGTACGTC. Its translation is CASELAGGLYEQYV.

The chain combines TRBV10-3 with TRBJ1-2, with D perhaps matching TRBD1 (5 bases). Germline V gene data show CDR1 as ENHRY and CDR2 as SYGVKD. V lost 2 bases and J 5 bases, leaving 21 bases between the germline ends. CDR3 length: 17 residues. CDR3 nucleotide sequence: TGTGCCATCAGTGAGGAGGGGTGGGACGGAGGCACTTATGGCTACACCTTC. Its protein product is CAISEEGWDGGTYGYTF.

This clone occurred once. This chain connects TRBV12-5 to TRBJ2-7; the D gene is possibly TRBD1 (6 bases). The CDR3 has 13 amino acids. The germline V and J ends were trimmed by 2 bases and 3 bases, with 8 bases remaining between them. CDR1 and CDR2 from the germline V gene are LGHNT and FRNRAP. This CDR3 is CASGLWDNYEQYV. CDR3 nucleotide sequence: TGTGCTAGTGGTTTGTGGGACAACTACGAGCAGTACGTC.

This chain uses TRBV12-2 with TRBJ2-2. TRBV12-2 is recorded as a pseudogene. This CDR3 spans 17 amino acids. The CDR3 sequence: CASRLAHKDHNTGELFF. Written as DNA, the CDR3 is TGTGCAAGTCGCTTAGCGCACAAGGATCATAACACCGGGGAGCTGTTTTTT.

The V call is TRBV27, the J call TRBJ1-6; 8 bases map to TRBD1. The CDR3 totals 15 residues. Germline lookup yields CDR1 MNHEY and CDR2 SMNVEV (reference sequence). V gave up 0 bases and J gave up 9 bases; unmatched junction bases: 4. CDR3: CASSLSHRGSSPLHF. DNA for the CDR3: TGTGCCAGCAGTTTATCGCACAGGGGGTCTTCACCCCTCCACTTT.

The chain employs TRBV9 and TRBJ1-1; D not resolved. V gave up 0 bases and J gave up 1 base, with 4 bases separating them. Germline assignment: CDR1 SGDLS and CDR2 YYNGEE. The CDR3 spans 13 residues. CDR3 sequence reads: CASSVGENTEAFF. CDR3 coding DNA: TGTGCCAGCAGCGTAGGAGAGAACACTGAAGCTTTCTTT.

This sequence joins TRBV7-8 and TRBJ2-1; TRBD2 is a possible D gene (7 bases). Per the germline V gene, CDR1 is SGHVS and CDR2 is FQNEAQ. The V and J ends lost 0 bases and 9 bases respectively, with 15 bases between them. This CDR3 has 15 amino acids. In DNA, the CDR3 is TGTGCCAGCAGCTTAGCGGGGGGGGCCTGGGGTGAGCAGTTCTTC. Translating gives CASSLAGGAWGEQFF.

The rearrangement joins TRBV7-9 to TRBJ1-5; D might be TRBD1 (5 bases). Trimming took off 0 bases at V and 2 bases at J, with 8 bases between the two ends. CDR3 size: 15 residues. CDR1 SEHNR and CDR2 FQNEAQ come from the germline V gene (reference sequence). Here the CDR3 reads CASSLARDGNQPQHF. Written as DNA, the CDR3 is TGTGCCAGCAGCTTAGCCAGGGACGGCAATCAGCCCCAGCATTTT. The variable domain in full, with the rest retrieved from reference TRBV7-9 and TRBJ1-5, is DTGVSQNPRHKITKRGQNVTFRCDPISEHNRLYWYRQTLGQGPEFLTYFQNEAQLEKSRLLSDRFSAERPKGSFSTLEIQRTEQGDSAMYLCASSLARDGNQPQHFGDGTRLSIL.

V gene TRBV5-1 combines with J gene TRBJ2-7; TRBD2 matches 12 bases. V lost 0 bases to trimming and J lost 1 base; unmatched junction nucleotides: 5. The germline gives CDR1 SGHRS, CDR2 YFSETQ. The CDR3 extends over 17 amino acids. CDR3 loop: CASSLGRLAGASYEQYF. In nucleotides, the CDR3 is TGCGCCAGCAGCTTGGGACGACTAGCGGGGGCTTCCTACGAGCAGTACTTC. The full variable domain, with the rest looked up from reference TRBV5-1 and TRBJ2-7, is KAGVTQTPRYLIKTRGQQVTLSCSPISGHRSVSWYQQTPGQGLQFLFEYFSETQRNKGNFPGRFSGRQFSNSRSEMNVSTLELGDSALYLCASSLGRLAGASYEQYFGPGTRLTVT.